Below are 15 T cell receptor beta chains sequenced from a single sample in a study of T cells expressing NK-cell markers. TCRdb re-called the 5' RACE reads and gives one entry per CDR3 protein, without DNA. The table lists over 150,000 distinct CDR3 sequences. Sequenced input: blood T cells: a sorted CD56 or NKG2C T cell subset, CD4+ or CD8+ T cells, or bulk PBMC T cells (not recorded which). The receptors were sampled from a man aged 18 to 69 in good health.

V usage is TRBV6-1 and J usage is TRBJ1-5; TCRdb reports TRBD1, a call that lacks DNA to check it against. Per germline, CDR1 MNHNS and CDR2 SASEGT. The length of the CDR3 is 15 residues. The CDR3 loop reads CASSEWTGGDQPQHF.

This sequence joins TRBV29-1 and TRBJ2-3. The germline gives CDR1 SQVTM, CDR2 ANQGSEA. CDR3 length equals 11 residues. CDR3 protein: CSASETDTQYF.

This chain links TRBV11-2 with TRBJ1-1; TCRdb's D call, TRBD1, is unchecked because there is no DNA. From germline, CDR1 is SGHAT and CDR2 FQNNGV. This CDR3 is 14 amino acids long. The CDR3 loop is CASSLVARATEAFF.

The CDR3 here is CASNPSHTGELFF. The rearrangement joins TRBV2 to TRBJ2-2; checking the TCRdb D call of TRBD1 is not possible without DNA. The CDR3 length is 13 residues. The germline V gene has CDR1 SNHLY and CDR2 FYNNEI.

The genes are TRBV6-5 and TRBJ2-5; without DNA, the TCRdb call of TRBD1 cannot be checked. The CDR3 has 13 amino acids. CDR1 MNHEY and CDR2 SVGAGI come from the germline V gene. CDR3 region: CASSWGNQETQYF.

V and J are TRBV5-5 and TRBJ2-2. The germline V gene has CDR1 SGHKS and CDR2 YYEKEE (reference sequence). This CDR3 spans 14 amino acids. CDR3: CASSLADYTGELFF.

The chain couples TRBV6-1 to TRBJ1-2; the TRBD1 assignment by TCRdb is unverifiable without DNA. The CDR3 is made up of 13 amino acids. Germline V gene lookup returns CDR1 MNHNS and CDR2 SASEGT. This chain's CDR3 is CASSELGLYGYTF.

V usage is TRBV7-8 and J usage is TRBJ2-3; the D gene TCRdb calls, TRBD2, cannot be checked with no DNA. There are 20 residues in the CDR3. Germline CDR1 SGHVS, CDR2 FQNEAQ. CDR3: CASSQMTSGETRSSTDTQYF.

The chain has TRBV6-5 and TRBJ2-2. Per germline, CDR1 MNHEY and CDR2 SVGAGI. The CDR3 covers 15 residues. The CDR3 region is CASSYTIQNTGELFF.

This CDR3 reads CASSISGGAGDTQYF. This chain connects TRBV9 to TRBJ2-3; TCRdb gives TRBD2 as the D gene, but with no DNA this cannot be confirmed. From germline, CDR1 is SGDLS and CDR2 YYNGEE. CDR3 length equals 15 residues.

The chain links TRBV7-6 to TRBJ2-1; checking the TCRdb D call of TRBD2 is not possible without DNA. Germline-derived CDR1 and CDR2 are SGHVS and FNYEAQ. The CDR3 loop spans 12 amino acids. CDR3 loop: CASSLGAREQFF.

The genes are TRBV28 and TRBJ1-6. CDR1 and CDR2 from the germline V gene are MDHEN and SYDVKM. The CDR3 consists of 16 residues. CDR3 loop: CASSLWESFYNSPLHF.

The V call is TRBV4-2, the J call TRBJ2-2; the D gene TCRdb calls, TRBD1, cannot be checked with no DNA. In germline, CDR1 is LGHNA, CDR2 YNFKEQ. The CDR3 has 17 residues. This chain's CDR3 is CASSQGPGQGSFGELFF.

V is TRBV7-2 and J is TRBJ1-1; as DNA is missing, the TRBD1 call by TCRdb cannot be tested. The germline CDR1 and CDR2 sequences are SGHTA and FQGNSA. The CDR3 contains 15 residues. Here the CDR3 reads CASSYAVGVITEAFF.

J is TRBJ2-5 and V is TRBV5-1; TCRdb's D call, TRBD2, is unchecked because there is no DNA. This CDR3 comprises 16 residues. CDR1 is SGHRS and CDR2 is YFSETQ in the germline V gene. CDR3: CASSFPREGPRETQYF.